These 23 T cell receptor beta chains came from one sample sequenced in a study of cytomegalovirus exposure and HLA in healthy donors. PCR amplification relied on 60 Vbeta primers (plus 13 Jbeta primers). TCRdb's table, derived via immunoSEQ multiplex PCR, lists solely in-frame clones and lacks some. The data show under 200,000 clones, roughly 83% seen once. Sequenced: PBMCs. The receptors were sampled from a man younger than 45 in good health and CMV-seronegative.

This clone was recorded once. This chain uses TRBV6-1 with TRBJ1-1, with 10 positions matching TRBD1. This CDR3 has 15 residues. CDR1 is MNHNS, CDR2 SASEGT, per germline. The V and J ends lost 6 bases and 6 bases, in that order; junction bases with no gene match: 10. The CDR3 spells CASRNPGTGASEAFF. Written as DNA, the CDR3 is TGTGCCAGCAGGAATCCCGGGACAGGGGCATCTGAAGCTTTCTTT.

V and J are TRBV5-1 and TRBJ1-2, with TRBD1 as a possible D gene (5 bases). Trimming took 0 bases from V and 3 from J, leaving 9 bases between them. The CDR3 loop spans 14 amino acids. Germline V CDR1 and CDR2: SGHRS, YFSETQ. This chain's CDR3 is CASSLDGTDYGYTF. The CDR3 DNA reads as TGCGCCAGCAGCTTGGATGGGACTGACTATGGCTACACCTTC.

CDR3 nucleotide sequence: TGTGCCAGTATCTTGGACAGAAGCTCCTACAATGAGCAGTTCTTC. Its protein product is CASILDRSSYNEQFF. The chain couples TRBV19 to TRBJ2-1; possibly TRBD1 for D (6 bases). Trimming stripped 7 bases from V and 0 bases from J, with 13 bases between. The CDR3 is 15 residues long. The germline V gene has CDR1 LNHDA and CDR2 SQIVND (reference sequence).

The chain combines TRBV7-2 with TRBJ2-1; D is perhaps TRBD2 (6 bases). The ends were cut back, 4 bases at V and 0 bases at J, with 10 bases in the middle. Germline loops: CDR1 SGHTA, CDR2 FQGNSA. The CDR3 consists of 15 residues. In DNA form, the CDR3 reads TGTGCCAGCAGCTCTCGGGGGAGCTCCTACAATGAGCAGTTCTTC. It translates to CASSSRGSSYNEQFF. Together with reference TRBV7-2 and TRBJ2-1, the CDR3 gives the full variable domain: GAGVSQSPSNKVTEKGKDVELRCDPISGHTALYWYRQSLGQGLEFLIYFQGNSAPDKSGLPSDRFSAERTGGSVSTLTIQRTQQEDSAVYLCASSSRGSSYNEQFFGPGTRLTVL.

V is TRBV5-1 and J is TRBJ2-7, with TRBD1 matching over 9 bases. The CDR3 totals 14 residues. V trimming: 0 bases; J trimming: 7 bases; junction bases outside the gene matches: 5. Looked up from germline, CDR1 is SGHRS and CDR2 is YFSETQ. CDR3 sequence reads: CASSLGQGEREQYF. The CDR3 DNA reads as TGCGCCAGCAGCTTGGGACAGGGGGAGAGGGAGCAGTACTTC. Drawing the rest from reference TRBV5-1 and TRBJ2-7, the complete variable domain is KAGVTQTPRYLIKTRGQQVTLSCSPISGHRSVSWYQQTPGQGLQFLFEYFSETQRNKGNFPGRFSGRQFSNSRSEMNVSTLELGDSALYLCASSLGQGEREQYFGPGTRLTVT.

This clone was seen only once. The chain employs TRBV10-1 and TRBJ2-5, with 11 bases aligning to TRBD2. Germline CDR1 and CDR2: WNHNN and SYGVQD (reference sequence). The CDR3 runs to 15 residues. Losses at the gene ends were 0 bases for V and 3 bases for J; bases not matched to a gene: 0. The CDR3 spells CASSESSGREETQYF. In nucleotides, the CDR3 is TGCGCCAGCAGTGAGTCTAGCGGGAGGGAAGAGACCCAGTACTTC.

This clone was found a few times. The V gene is TRBV6-4, the J gene TRBJ2-3, with D unclear. This CDR3 spans 15 amino acids. The germline gives CDR1 MRHNA, CDR2 SNTAGT. V was cut by 6 bases and J by 0 bases, with 13 bases left in between. CDR3 nucleotides: TGTGCCAGCAGCCTCAACGACGGGAGCACAGATACGCAGTATTTT. Its protein is CASSLNDGSTDTQYF.

The rearrangement links TRBV28 to TRBJ2-2, with D possibly TRBD1 on 6 matching bases. The CDR3 contains 18 residues. V lost 3 bases and J 3 bases, leaving 20 bases between the germline ends. Germline-derived CDR1 and CDR2 are MDHEN and SYDVKM. The CDR3 protein is CASSFSQGPRPDTGELFF. CDR3 nucleotides: TGTGCCAGCAGTTTTAGTCAGGGGCCTCGCCCAGACACCGGGGAGCTGTTTTTT.

This rearrangement joins TRBV7-8 to TRBJ1-2; D is uncertain. Germline V gene sequence: CDR1 SGHVS, CDR2 FQNEAQ. V was shortened by 4 bases and J by 0 bases, with 9 bases between the two germline ends. This CDR3 has 14 amino acids. The CDR3 region has the DNA TGTGCCAGCAGCTCCCGGACTTCTAACTATGGCTACACCTTC. Its protein is CASSSRTSNYGYTF.

Here the CDR3 reads CASSPQGALGQPQHF. For the CDR3, the DNA is TGCGCCAGCAGCCCTCAGGGGGCGCTGGGTCAGCCCCAGCATTTT. The rearrangement joins TRBV5-1 to TRBJ1-5, with 8 nucleotides matching TRBD1. The CDR3 contains 15 residues. In germline, CDR1 is SGHRS, CDR2 YFSETQ. V was clipped by 4 bases and J by 6 bases; unmatched bases: 9.

This clone has just one count. The chain joins TRBV19 to TRBJ2-6; D is possibly TRBD1 (6 bases). Germline CDR1 and CDR2: LNHDA and SQIVND (reference sequence). Deletions cut 1 base from V and 0 bases from J, with 10 bases between. This CDR3 spans 17 amino acids. The DNA of the CDR3 is TGTGCCAGTAGTATAGGGGCAGGGGCCTCTGGGGCCAACGTCCTGACTTTC. This sequence encodes CASSIGAGASGANVLTF.

The chain recombines TRBV5-1 with TRBJ2-7; D possibly corresponds to TRBD2 (5 bases). The CDR3 loop spans 14 amino acids. The germline V gene has CDR1 SGHRS and CDR2 YFSETQ. Trimming left V 0 bases short and J 2 bases short, with 9 bases between. CDR3 region: CASSLDRGAYEQYF. The CDR3 DNA sequence: TGCGCCAGCAGCTTGGACCGGGGAGCCTACGAGCAGTACTTC.

The rearrangement links TRBV5-1 to TRBJ1-6, with no clear D. Germline lookup yields CDR1 SGHRS and CDR2 YFSETQ. V was cut by 0 bases and J by 7 bases, with 11 bases left in between. The CDR3 runs to 15 residues. CDR3 region: CASSLDRGTNSPLHF. CDR3 nucleotides: TGCGCCAGCAGCTTGGATCGGGGTACCAATTCACCCCTCCACTTT.

V and J are TRBV7-9 and TRBJ2-2; D is undetermined. Trimming took 0 bases from V and 9 from J, leaving 11 bases between them. Per germline, CDR1 SEHNR and CDR2 FQNEAQ (reference sequence). The CDR3 is made up of 14 amino acids. The CDR3 region is CASSLALGIRELFF. Written as DNA, the CDR3 is TGTGCCAGCAGCTTAGCGCTGGGCATTAGGGAGCTGTTTTTT.

The chain carries TRBV27 and TRBJ1-2, with D possibly matching TRBD1 (5 bases). V lost 3 bases, J lost 2 bases, and 16 bases lay in between. The CDR3 runs to 16 residues. Germline V gives CDR1 MNHEY, CDR2 SMNVEV (reference sequence). CDR3 region: CASSLSGRGYNYGYTF. The CDR3 coding sequence is TGTGCCAGCAGTTTGTCAGGGCGCGGTTACAACTATGGCTACACCTTC.

The chain links TRBV9 to TRBJ2-3; tentatively, D is TRBD2 (6 bases). The V and J ends lost 4 bases and 7 bases respectively, with 16 bases between them. The germline gives CDR1 SGDLS, CDR2 YYNGEE. CDR3 length: 14 amino acids. In DNA, the CDR3 is TGTGCCAGCAGCTCATCATTAGGCGGGAATACGCAGTATTTT. Its protein product is CASSSSLGGNTQYF. The full variable domain, with the rest looked up from reference TRBV9 and TRBJ2-3, is DSGVTQTPKHLITATGQRVTLRCSPRSGDLSVYWYQQSLDQGLQFLIQYYNGEERAKGNILERFSAQQFPDLHSELNLSSLELGDSALYFCASSSSLGGNTQYFGPGTRLTVL.

V gene TRBV5-1 combines with J gene TRBJ2-3; the D gene is possibly TRBD2 (5 bases). CDR1 and CDR2 (germline): SGHRS, YFSETQ. This CDR3 comprises 15 residues. Trimming cost V 1 base and J 0 bases, with 9 bases left between them. The CDR3 reads CASSLSTSSTDTQYF. CDR3 DNA: TGCGCCAGCAGCTTGTCCACTAGTAGCACAGATACGCAGTATTTT.

The chain has TRBV10-3 and TRBJ2-7; 9 bases are a match to TRBD2. The CDR3 runs 17 residues. Germline CDR1 reads ENHRY; CDR2 reads SYGVKD. The V and J ends lost 1 base and 1 base, in that order; junction bases with no gene match: 8. CDR3 in DNA: TGTGCCATCAGTGAGTGGGGTCCGACTAGCGGTTCCTACGAGCAGTACTTC. It specifies CAISEWGPTSGSYEQYF.

The chain has TRBV28 and TRBJ1-2; possibly TRBD1 for D (5 bases). Deletions cut 6 bases from V and 2 bases from J, with 13 bases between. CDR3 length: 14 amino acids. Germline V gives CDR1 MDHEN, CDR2 SYDVKM. CDR3 DNA: TGTGCCAGCAGACCCGGGGGATCCAACTATGGCTACACCTTC. This encodes CASRPGGSNYGYTF.

The rearrangement links TRBV6-5 to TRBJ1-1, with 7 bases matching TRBD1. The V gene's germline CDR1 is MNHEY and CDR2 SVGAGI. The V gene end was trimmed by 9 bases and the J gene end by 4 bases; junction bases not matched to a gene: 8. The CDR3 covers 13 residues. The CDR3 here is CASTKTGITEAFF. For the CDR3, the DNA is TGTGCCAGTACCAAGACAGGGATCACTGAAGCTTTCTTT.

The CDR3, as DNA: TGTGCCAGCAGCTTCGACAGTGACAATGAGCAGTTCTTC. This encodes CASSFDSDNEQFF. The J gene is TRBJ2-1, the V gene TRBV11-3, with a weak D call TRBD1 (5 bases). Germline loops: CDR1 SGHNT, CDR2 YENEEA. The V and J ends lost 3 bases and 5 bases respectively, with 8 bases between them. The CDR3 sequence is 13 residues long.

The chain recombines TRBV5-8 with TRBJ1-5; tentative D call: TRBD1 (5 bases). Trimming pared 3 bases from V and 0 bases from J, leaving 13 bases between. Germline loops: CDR1 SGHTS, CDR2 YDEGEE. CDR3 length: 16 residues. CDR3 sequence (DNA): TGTGCCAGCAGCTCTCCGACAGTACCTAGCAATCAGCCCCAGCATTTT. Translating gives CASSSPTVPSNQPQHF.

The gene calls are TRBV20-1 and TRBJ2-5, with no clear D. Germline V gene data show CDR1 as DFQATT and CDR2 as SNEGSKA (reference sequence). The CDR3 consists of 11 residues. V shed 5 bases and J shed 3 bases, with 7 bases lying between them. CDR3: CSALREETQYF. The CDR3 DNA is TGCAGTGCTCTTCGGGAAGAGACCCAGTACTTC.